These 5 T cell receptor beta chains were sequenced from one sample in a study of brain T cells in children with intractable seizures (dated by TCRdb to the early 2020s). Receptor libraries were prepared by the immunoSEQ multiplex PCR assay. In TCRdb, the immuneACCESS table is reduced to in-frame sequences with V and J assigned. These tables do not hold every clone; where another copy was compared, an unresolved V gene accounts for under half, and the others remain unexplained. The table for this sample lists 110,000 or so clones; 90% to 95% of them were counted only once. The ten largest account for about 4% of the sample. Per the publication, the time point label means: resected brain tissue, or blood drawn just prior to surgery. The sample here was peripheral blood, taken at surgery. The receptor source for this set is a boy in the first two years of life with hemimegalencephaly and intractable seizures.

V and J are TRBV27 and TRBJ2-1, with 10 bases aligning to TRBD2. Germline CDR1 is MNHEY and CDR2 is SMNVEV (reference sequence). The CDR3 runs 15 residues. V gave up 5 bases and J gave up 8 bases; unmatched junction bases: 9. CDR3 coding DNA: TGTGCCAGCAGTCGGCCCAGCGGGAGGGTTCATGAGCAGTTCTTC. This gives the protein CASSRPSGRVHEQFF.

The chain employs TRBV19 and TRBJ2-6; 12 bases line up with TRBD1. CDR1 LNHDA and CDR2 SQIVND come from the germline V gene (reference sequence). The V gene end was trimmed by 5 bases and the J gene end by 2 bases; junction bases not matched to a gene: 7. The CDR3 has 18 residues. CDR3 coding DNA: TGTGCCAGTAGTCCGGAGGGGACAGGGGGCGCTGGGGCCAACGTCCTGACTTTC. Translating it yields CASSPEGTGGAGANVLTF.

The rearrangement uses TRBV7-8 and TRBJ2-7; D remains ambiguous. In germline, CDR1 is SGHVS, CDR2 FQNEAQ. V was trimmed by 5 bases and J by 3 bases, leaving 8 bases between them. The CDR3 is made up of 12 amino acids. The CDR3 DNA is TGTGCCAGCAGCCACAATTTCTACGAGCAGTACTTC. Protein product: CASSHNFYEQYF.

The chain is built from TRBV5-6 and TRBJ2-6; D is undetermined. CDR1 and CDR2 from the germline V gene are SGHDT and YYEEEE. The CDR3 consists of 16 residues. Trimming removed 2 bases at V and 0 bases at J, with 9 bases between. The CDR3 region has the DNA TGTGCCAGCAGCTTTGGGGTTACCTCTGGGGCCAACGTCCTGACTTTC. Translated, it gives CASSFGVTSGANVLTF.

The chain has TRBV7-9 and TRBJ1-1; D is unresolved. The CDR3 runs to 14 residues. Germline V lookup: CDR1 SEHNR, CDR2 FQNEAQ (reference sequence). V lost 2 bases to trimming and J lost 1 base, with 8 bases between them. CDR3 DNA: TGTGCCAGCAGCTTAAATCGGCAGAACACTGAAGCTTTCTTT. This codes for CASSLNRQNTEAFF.